This is a list of T cell receptor beta chains from one sample in a study of CD8 T cells in ankylosing spondylitis. TCRdb re-analysed the 5' RACE reads in MiXCR, keeping a single row per CDR3 protein. Of 200,000 to 300,000 distinct CDR3 sequences listed, roughly a quarter are singletons. Sample: blood, either unsorted or a sorted T cell fraction (not recorded which). The source is a male donor with ankylosing spondylitis or in good health (not recorded which). Each CDR3 is given with its conserved first and last residue. The order of the fields is clone size, D gene, J gene, V gene, CDR3 protein, CDR3 DNA. The D gene is left open where the match is weak. The listing skips clone size in some rows; elsewhere it reads once, few, many or a size class.

many TRBD1 TRBJ2-7 TRBV5-1 CASSEGTDEQYF TGCGCCAGCAGCGAGGGGACAGACGAGCAGTACTTC
NA TRBD1 TRBJ1-5 TRBV20-1 CSAPGQVINQPQHF TGCAGTGCTCCGGGACAGGTGATTAATCAGCCCCAGCATTTT
NA TRBD2 TRBJ2-1 TRBV12-3/TRBV12-4 CASRWGGGNSYNEQFF TGTGCCAGCCGATGGGGCGGGGGGAACTCCTACAATGAGCAGTTCTTC
once TRBD1 TRBJ1-6 TRBV20-1 CSARSQGGLSLHF TGCAGTGCTAGGTCACAGGGGGGTTTATCCCTCCACTTT
NA NA TRBJ2-1 TRBV12-3/TRBV12-4 CASSLPGFRDNEQFF TGTGCCAGCAGCCTGCCTGGATTCCGCGACAATGAGCAGTTCTTC
NA NA TRBJ2-3 TRBV29-1 CSVDLWVRESTDTQYF TGCAGCGTTGATCTGTGGGTGCGGGAAAGCACAGATACGCAGTATTTT
NA NA TRBJ2-3 TRBV5-5 CASSVSAGTITDTQYF TGTGCCAGCAGCGTCTCAGCGGGCACTATCACAGATACGCAGTATTTT
few TRBD1 TRBJ2-5 TRBV20-1 CSGIPRDREETQYF TGCAGTGGCATCCCCAGGGACAGGGAAGAGACCCAGTACTTC
NA NA TRBJ2-7 TRBV7-8 CASSYLGWSSYEQYF TGTGCCAGCAGCTATCTTGGCTGGAGCTCCTACGAGCAGTACTTC
NA NA TRBJ2-7 TRBV5-1 CASSRAQGLGEQYF TGCGCCAGCAGCCGAGCACAGGGATTGGGCGAGCAGTACTTC
NA TRBD1 TRBJ1-1 TRBV12-3/TRBV12-4 CASSRATSGGPIEAFF TGTGCCAGCAGTAGGGCCACGTCAGGGGGCCCCATTGAAGCTTTCTTT
NA NA TRBJ1-2 TRBV20-1 CSASRGEDGYTF TGCAGTGCTAGTAGAGGGGAGGATGGCTACACCTTC
many TRBD1 TRBJ2-3 TRBV10-3 CAISPTGERQDTQYF TGTGCCATCAGCCCGACAGGGGAGAGGCAGGATACGCAGTATTTT
few TRBD2 TRBJ2-1 TRBV29-1 CSVGEGSSYNEQFF TGCAGCGTTGGGGAGGGGAGCTCCTACAATGAGCAGTTCTTC
NA NA TRBJ2-7 TRBV20-1 CSATPRASSEQYF TGCAGTGCTACCCCCAGGGCTTCGTCCGAGCAGTACTTC
NA NA TRBJ2-1 TRBV19 CASSIARAGHNEQFF TGTGCCAGTAGTATTGCCAGGGCGGGCCACAATGAGCAGTTCTTC
few TRBD1 TRBJ1-5 TRBV12-3/TRBV12-4 CASSSRGQGNQPQHF TGTGCCAGCAGTTCACGGGGACAGGGCAATCAGCCCCAGCATTTT
NA NA TRBJ2-1 TRBV5-1 CASSLAGRAGNEQFF TGCGCCAGCAGCTTGGCGGGTAGGGCCGGGAATGAGCAGTTCTTC
many NA TRBJ2-5 TRBV11-2 CASSFREIQETQYF TGTGCCAGCAGCTTTAGGGAGATCCAAGAGACCCAGTACTTC
many NA TRBJ2-7 TRBV6-5 CASSYSREGTYEQYF TGTGCCAGCAGTTACTCGAGAGAGGGGACCTACGAGCAGTACTTC
NA TRBD2 TRBJ2-7 TRBV20-1 CSAIPGGIYEQYF TGCAGTGCTATCCCGGGGGGTATCTACGAGCAGTACTTC
many NA TRBJ1-2 TRBV30 CAWSVSNRRTYGYTF TGTGCCTGGAGTGTAAGTAACAGGAGAACCTATGGCTACACCTTC
few TRBD1 TRBJ2-7 TRBV20-1 CSAGDSLYEQYF TGCAGTGCTGGGGACAGTCTCTACGAGCAGTACTTC
many TRBD2 TRBJ2-7 TRBV5-1 CASSFGGGIYEQYF TGCGCCAGCAGCTTTGGCGGGGGGATCTACGAGCAGTACTTC
once NA TRBJ2-7 TRBV10-1 CASSQGPYSYEQYF TGCGCCAGCAGTCAAGGACCATACTCCTACGAGCAGTACTTC
many TRBD1 TRBJ2-7 TRBV5-6 CASSPGTGAYAQYF TGTGCCAGCAGCCCCGGGACAGGGGCCTACGCGCAGTACTTC
NA NA TRBJ2-6 TRBV6-4 CASSFGGYRSGANVLTF TGTGCCAGCAGTTTTGGCGGTTACCGCTCTGGGGCCAACGTCCTGACTTTC
many TRBD2 TRBJ2-1 TRBV5-1 CASSLNPSGASNEQFF TGCGCCAGCAGCTTGAATCCTAGCGGTGCATCCAATGAGCAGTTCTTC
many NA TRBJ2-3 TRBV24-1 CATSQGGTSTDTQYF TGTGCCACCAGCCAAGGGGGAACTAGCACAGATACGCAGTATTTT
NA NA TRBJ2-7 TRBV2 CASKSGDSYEQYF TGTGCCAGCAAGTCAGGGGACTCCTACGAGCAGTACTTC
many TRBD1 TRBJ1-2 TRBV29-1 CSVVVQGARHGYTF TGCAGCGTTGTCGTTCAGGGGGCGCGTCATGGCTACACCTTC
many TRBD2 TRBJ2-3 TRBV20-1 CSARASGPPTDTQYF TGCAGTGCTAGGGCTAGCGGGCCCCCCACAGATACGCAGTATTTT
many NA TRBJ2-2 TRBV15 CATSRGAPLDTGELFF TGTGCCACCAGCAGAGGGGCGCCGCTGGACACCGGGGAGCTGTTTTTT
NA NA TRBJ1-1 TRBV19 CASSQTASNTEAFF TGTGCCAGTAGTCAAACAGCGTCGAACACTGAAGCTTTCTTT
few NA TRBJ2-5 TRBV20-1 CSATPGGALETQYF TGCAGTGCCACCCCCGGCGGGGCATTAGAGACCCAGTACTTC
NA NA TRBJ2-7 TRBV30 CAWCNTGTESYEQYF TGTGCCTGGTGTAATACCGGGACGGAGTCCTACGAGCAGTACTTC
NA NA TRBJ1-2 TRBV20-1 CSAHQENYGYTF TGCAGTGCACACCAGGAAAACTATGGCTACACCTTC
NA NA TRBJ2-3 TRBV20-1 CSARGQTDTQYF TGCAGTGCTAGAGGACAGACAGATACGCAGTATTTT
many TRBD1 TRBJ1-5 TRBV29-1 CSVRDRGNNQPQHF TGCAGCGTTCGGGACAGGGGGAATAATCAGCCCCAGCATTTT
many NA TRBJ1-4 TRBV20-1 CSARDLRVNLKLFF TGCAGTGCTAGAGATCTAAGGGTGAATCTTAAACTGTTTTTT
many NA TRBJ1-1 TRBV20-1 CSASVKNTEAFF TGCAGTGCCAGTGTCAAGAACACTGAAGCTTTCTTT
few NA TRBJ2-5 TRBV29-1 CSGEKRQETQYF TGCAGCGGGGAGAAGCGGCAAGAGACCCAGTACTTC
once TRBD2 TRBJ2-3 TRBV7-2 CASSSAGGLDTQYF TGTGCCAGCAGCTCAGCGGGGGGCCTAGATACGCAGTATTTT
many NA TRBJ2-4 TRBV5-6 CASSKRGPGASAAQYF TGTGCCAGCAGCAAACGGGGTCCGGGGGCCTCCGCGGCTCAGTACTTC
NA NA TRBJ1-2 TRBV10-3 CAIRRGHGNYGYTF TGTGCCATCCGGCGCGGCCATGGGAACTATGGCTACACCTTC
few NA TRBJ1-1 TRBV20-1 CSASQLGTEAFF TGCAGTGCTAGCCAACTTGGCACTGAAGCTTTCTTT
many NA TRBJ1-1 TRBV20-1 CSASKTAEAFF TGCAGTGCTAGCAAGACCGCTGAAGCTTTCTTT
many NA TRBJ2-1 TRBV20-1 CSARGRITYNEQFF TGCAGTGCTAGGGGCAGAATTACTTACAATGAGCAGTTCTTC
few NA TRBJ2-7 TRBV20-1 CSAPGTNGGEQYF TGCAGTGCACCCGGGACAAATGGTGGCGAGCAGTACTTC